The 28 T cell receptor beta chains below were found in one sample sequenced in a study of blood T cell repertoires in COVID-19. The data were produced by immunoSEQ multiplex PCR, yet TCRdb's version contains in-frame clones alone and is incomplete. Among about 410,000 clones listed, about nine tenths were seen once. Material: peripheral blood. These receptors originate from a woman in her thirties or forties with COVID-19, enrolled during active disease.

This chain uses TRBV9 with TRBJ1-3, with TRBD1 matching over 8 bases. The CDR3 is 20 residues long. V lost 3 bases and J lost 2; bases outside the gene matches: 19. In germline, CDR1 is SGDLS, CDR2 YYNGEE. DNA for the CDR3: TGTGCCAGCAGCGCCCGCCCGGGACAGGTGGAATTAGGAGCTGGAAACACCATATATTTT. It is translated as CASSARPGQVELGAGNTIYF.

V usage is TRBV19 and J usage is TRBJ2-7, with 10 bases matching TRBD1. The junction had 10 bases not matched to a gene; V was cut back by 7 bases and J by 4 bases. This CDR3 is 15 amino acids long. Germline values: CDR1 LNHDA, CDR2 SQIVND (reference sequence). In nucleotides, the CDR3 is TGTGCCAGTACCGGAAGACAGGGGGCTACGTACGAGCAGTACTTC. Amino acids: CASTGRQGATYEQYF.

The V gene is TRBV10-3, the J gene TRBJ1-6; TRBD1 aligns across 9 bases. The J segment lost 9 bases and the V segment lost 9 bases, leaving 15 bases of the junction unmatched. CDR3 length: 16 residues. The germline V gene has CDR1 ENHRY and CDR2 SYGVKD. The CDR3 bases are TGTGCCATTGGACAGGGGCTAGGGATAACTAGTTCACCCCTCCACTTT. It encodes CAIGQGLGITSSPLHF.

This clone was seen a handful of times. V usage is TRBV7-9 and J usage is TRBJ1-2; D remains unclear. The CDR3 totals 13 residues. The germline CDR1 and CDR2 sequences are SEHNR and FQNEAQ (reference sequence). The germline V and J ends were trimmed by 1 base and 4 bases, with 7 bases remaining between them. The CDR3 region has the DNA TGTGCCAGCAGCTTAGTTGGGCCCTATGGCTACACCTTC. Its protein product is CASSLVGPYGYTF.

This rearrangement joins TRBV7-2 to TRBJ2-5; a possible D gene is TRBD1 (6 bases). V was clipped by 2 bases and J by 2 bases, with 9 bases between them. Germline V gene lookup returns CDR1 SGHTA and CDR2 FQGNSA. This CDR3 is 14 amino acids long. The CDR3 nucleotides read TGTGCCAGCAGCTTACGGACAGCTCAAGAGACCCAGTACTTC. It encodes CASSLRTAQETQYF.

The chain employs TRBV28 and TRBJ2-1; TRBD2 aligns across 8 bases. The CDR3 has 19 amino acids. The trim removed 3 bases at V and 3 bases at J, leaving 16 bases unmatched. Germline loops: CDR1 MDHEN, CDR2 SYDVKM. In DNA, the CDR3 is TGTGCCAGCAGTTTCTCTGAGGGCCTAGCGGGCGACATCTACAATGAGCAGTTCTTC. Its protein is CASSFSEGLAGDIYNEQFF.

V gene TRBV28 combines with J gene TRBJ2-1, with D possibly matching TRBD1 (7 bases). The germline V and J ends were trimmed by 0 bases and 6 bases, with 15 bases remaining between them. Per germline, CDR1 MDHEN and CDR2 SYDVKM. This CDR3 spans 16 amino acids. CDR3 sequence: CASSLWAGGSPNEQFF. The CDR3 coding sequence is TGTGCCAGCAGTTTATGGGCAGGGGGGTCCCCCAATGAGCAGTTCTTC.

The V gene is TRBV19, the J gene TRBJ1-5; tentatively, D is TRBD1 (6 bases). V was trimmed by 6 bases and J by 6 bases, leaving 21 bases between them. Germline V gene data show CDR1 as LNHDA and CDR2 as SQIVND (reference sequence). CDR3 length: 16 residues. CDR3 bases: TGTGCCAGTAGGCCGTACGGGACGGCCAGGGGTCAGCCCCAGCATTTT. Translated, it gives CASRPYGTARGQPQHF.

The gene calls are TRBV28 and TRBJ1-3; the D gene is possibly TRBD1 (5 bases). V was cut by 5 bases and J by 4 bases, with 15 bases left in between. Germline V lookup: CDR1 MDHEN, CDR2 SYDVKM. The CDR3 spans 15 residues. The CDR3 region is CASSGAGGAGNTIYF. The CDR3 coding sequence is TGTGCCAGCAGTGGCGCCGGGGGTGCCGGAAACACCATATATTTT.

J is TRBJ1-3 and V is TRBV30, with D maybe TRBD1 (6 bases). CDR3 size: 16 residues. V lost 2 bases and J lost 0, with 14 bases in between. Germline values: CDR1 GTSNPN, CDR2 SVGIG (reference sequence). In DNA, the CDR3 is TGTGCCTGGAGTCGGGACACAACCACCTCTGGAAACACCATATATTTT. It is translated as CAWSRDTTTSGNTIYF.

The count of this clone is one. This chain uses TRBV10-3 with TRBJ1-2; 11 bases align to TRBD1. From germline, CDR1 is ENHRY and CDR2 SYGVKD. This CDR3 spans 15 amino acids. The J segment lost 7 bases and the V segment lost 2 bases, leaving 6 bases of the junction unmatched. CDR3 residues: CAISEGTGGKSGYTF. The CDR3 DNA sequence: TGTGCCATCAGTGAGGGGACAGGGGGTAAGAGTGGCTACACCTTC.

The chain is built from TRBV4-3 and TRBJ2-5; 7 positions agree with TRBD2. This CDR3 contains 15 residues. Germline CDR1 is LGHNA and CDR2 is YSLEER. V trimming: 4 bases; J trimming: 4 bases; junction bases outside the gene matches: 9. For the CDR3, the DNA is TGCGCCAGCAGCCGCCTACTAGCGTTTGGAGAGACCCAGTACTTC. Translated: CASSRLLAFGETQYF.

The rearrangement uses TRBV7-3 and TRBJ1-1; 11 bases are a match to TRBD1. From germline, CDR1 is SGHTA and CDR2 FQGTGA. The length of the CDR3 is 15 residues. After removal of 5 bases from V and 3 bases from J, the junction contained 5 bases not matched to a gene. CDR3 in amino acids: CASSPTGQGDTEAFF. CDR3 DNA: TGTGCCAGCAGCCCCACGGGACAGGGGGACACTGAAGCTTTCTTT.

The rearrangement joins TRBV19 to TRBJ2-1, with 15 nucleotides matching TRBD2. The CDR3 contains 15 residues. From germline, CDR1 is LNHDA and CDR2 SQIVND (reference sequence). J gave up 7 bases and V 4 bases, and 2 bases lay outside the gene matches. CDR3 loop: CASSTGTSGRNEQFF. The CDR3 coding sequence is TGTGCCAGTAGTACCGGGACTAGCGGGAGGAATGAGCAGTTCTTC.

The chain is built from TRBV19 and TRBJ1-5; TRBD1 aligns across 10 bases. This CDR3 spans 16 amino acids. Unmatched junction bases numbered 12, after V lost 2 bases and J lost 11 bases. Looked up from germline, CDR1 is LNHDA and CDR2 is SQIVND (reference sequence). CDR3 nucleotides: TGTGCCAGTAGTATAAGACAGGGGGCGGCCCTAGGGGCCCAGCATTTT. This codes for CASSIRQGAALGAQHF. The whole variable domain, filled in from reference TRBV19 and TRBJ1-5, reads DGGITQSPKYLFRKEGQNVTLSCEQNLNHDAMYWYRQDPGQGLRLIYYSQIVNDFQKGDIAEGYSVSREKKESFPLTVTSAQKNPTAFYLCASSIRQGAALGAQHFGDGTRLSIL.

The V call is TRBV28, the J call TRBJ1-5; 7 positions agree with TRBD1. This CDR3 comprises 15 residues. Germline values: CDR1 MDHEN, CDR2 SYDVKM. The J segment lost 2 bases and the V segment lost 4 bases, leaving 5 bases of the junction unmatched. The CDR3 is CASSSYRGGNQPQHF. The CDR3 DNA sequence: TGTGCCAGCAGTTCTTACAGGGGAGGCAATCAGCCCCAGCATTTT.

V and J are TRBV6-2 or TRBV6-3 and TRBJ1-1, with D perhaps matching TRBD1 (6 bases). Germline loops: CDR1 MNHEY, CDR2 SVGEGT. V lost 5 bases and J 9 bases, leaving 13 bases between the germline ends. CDR3 length: 12 residues. The CDR3 here is CASSLTGNQAFF. CDR3 nucleotides: TGTGCCAGCAGTCTTACAGGGAATCAAGCTTTCTTT.

This chain connects TRBV7-9 to TRBJ1-1; TRBD1 is a possible D gene (5 bases). CDR1 is SEHNR, CDR2 FQNEAQ, per germline (reference sequence). V dropped 5 bases and J dropped 1 base, with 17 bases sitting between them. The CDR3 sequence is 16 residues long. CDR3 sequence reads: CASSPLLATENTEAFF. CDR3 DNA sequence: TGTGCCAGCAGCCCGCTCCTCGCGACAGAGAACACTGAAGCTTTCTTT.

This clone was recorded a few times. The J gene is TRBJ1-2, the V gene TRBV19; 8 bases are shared with TRBD1. The CDR3 runs 13 residues. CDR1 LNHDA and CDR2 SQIVND come from the germline V gene (reference sequence). V was clipped by 8 bases and J by 6 bases; unmatched bases: 8. CDR3 in amino acids: CASQHQGADGYTF. CDR3 nucleotide sequence: TGTGCCAGTCAGCATCAGGGGGCGGATGGCTACACCTTC.

The CDR3 DNA reads TGTGCCAGCAGCCGCACCTTTGGGGAGCTTCAGGGGCTCGCTGAAGCTTTCTTT. Translating gives CASSRTFGELQGLAEAFF. The chain carries TRBV3-1 (or the pseudogene TRBV3-2) and TRBJ1-1, with D possibly matching TRBD1 (6 bases). The CDR3 is 18 residues long. Germline CDR1 reads LGHDT; CDR2 reads YNNKEL (reference sequence). Trimming removed 4 bases at V and 6 bases at J, with 27 bases between.

The chain links TRBV28 to TRBJ2-7, with TRBD1 matching over 8 bases. Trimming at V came to 4 bases and at J to 2 bases, leaving 10 bases not matched to a gene. Germline CDR1 and CDR2: MDHEN and SYDVKM. CDR3 length: 16 residues. CDR3 DNA sequence: TGTGCCAGCAGTTCTCCGGGACAGGCCACCCCCTACGAGCAGTACTTC. It yields the protein CASSSPGQATPYEQYF. Drawing the rest from reference TRBV28 and TRBJ2-7, the complete variable domain is DVKVTQSSRYLVKRTGEKVFLECVQDMDHENMFWYRQDPGLGLRLIYFSYDVKMKEKGDIPEGYSVSREKKERFSLILESASTNQTSMYLCASSSPGQATPYEQYFGPGTRLTVT.

The J gene is TRBJ1-1, the V gene TRBV5-1; weak D call: TRBD1 (6 bases). V lost 4 bases and J 3 bases, leaving 16 bases between the germline ends. Looked up from germline, CDR1 is SGHRS and CDR2 is YFSETQ. The CDR3 runs to 15 residues. Written as DNA, the CDR3 is TGCGCCAGCAGCCTTGGGGGGGCAGGGTACACTGAAGCTTTCTTT. This codes for CASSLGGAGYTEAFF.

The chain links TRBV20-1 to TRBJ1-1, with unresolved D. V lost 0 bases to trimming and J lost 5 bases, with 4 bases between them. Germline CDR1 is DFQATT and CDR2 is SNEGSKA (reference sequence). The CDR3 runs 11 residues. DNA of the CDR3: TGCAGTGCTAGAGAGAGGACTGAAGCTTTCTTT. Amino acids: CSARERTEAFF.

The CDR3 DNA reads TGTGCCAGCAGTTTTGGGTCAGGGGGAAGGCTGTACGAGCAGTACTTC. It codes for CASSFGSGGRLYEQYF. The chain couples TRBV28 to TRBJ2-7, with 7 bases lining up with TRBD1. The CDR3 loop spans 16 amino acids. The germline V gene has CDR1 MDHEN and CDR2 SYDVKM. The V and J ends lost 3 bases and 4 bases, in that order; junction bases with no gene match: 12.

This clone appeared once. The chain combines TRBV4-1 with TRBJ1-1; 8 nucleotides match TRBD1. There are 15 residues in the CDR3. CDR1 and CDR2 (germline): MGHRA, YSYEKL. V lost 2 bases and J lost 6; bases outside the gene matches: 8. CDR3: CASSQRDRTIAEAFF. The CDR3 nucleotides read TGCGCCAGCAGCCAACGGGACAGGACGATCGCTGAAGCTTTCTTT.

This sequence joins TRBV28 and TRBJ1-2; D gene ambiguous. V dropped 5 bases and J dropped 5 bases, with 15 bases sitting between them. Germline CDR1 MDHEN, CDR2 SYDVKM. The CDR3 extends over 14 amino acids. Here the CDR3 DNA reads TGTGCCAGCAGTCCTCCGGTACAGTTATATGGCTACACCTTC. It is translated as CASSPPVQLYGYTF.

The genes are TRBV5-1 and TRBJ2-7; no firm D call. Trimming pared 3 bases from V and 5 bases from J, leaving 18 bases between. The CDR3 contains 15 residues. Germline-derived CDR1 and CDR2 are SGHRS and YFSETQ. CDR3 in DNA: TGCGCCAGCAGCTCCGGTCCTGGGCTCCAGGACGAGCAGTACTTC. As protein: CASSSGPGLQDEQYF.

The gene calls are TRBV3-1 (or the pseudogene TRBV3-2) and TRBJ2-1; 14 bases are a match to TRBD2. The trim removed 4 bases at V and 0 bases at J, leaving 14 bases unmatched. The CDR3 is 21 amino acids. Germline V CDR1 and CDR2: LGHDT, YNNKEL (reference sequence). The DNA of the CDR3 is TGTGCCAGCAGCCGCCGACTCGGGACTAGCGGGGGTAAAAGCTCCTACAATGAGCAGTTCTTC. As protein: CASSRRLGTSGGKSSYNEQFF.